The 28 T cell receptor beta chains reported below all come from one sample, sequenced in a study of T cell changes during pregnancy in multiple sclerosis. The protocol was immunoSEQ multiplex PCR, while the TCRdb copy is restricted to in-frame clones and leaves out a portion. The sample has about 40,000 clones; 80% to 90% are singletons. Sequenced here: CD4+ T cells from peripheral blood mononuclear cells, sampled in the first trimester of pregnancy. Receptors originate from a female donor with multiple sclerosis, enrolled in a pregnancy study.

This chain's CDR3 is CASSPRTLGEATNEKLFF. The CDR3 DNA reads as TGTGCCAGCTCACCCCGGACCCTCGGGGAGGCCACTAATGAAAAACTGTTTTTT. The genes are TRBV18 and TRBJ1-4; D is unclear. The CDR3 is 18 residues long. Germline values: CDR1 KGHSH, CDR2 LQKENI. V gave up 3 bases and J gave up 2 bases, with 19 bases separating them.

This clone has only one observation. CDR3 protein: CASSSSGLAGGSSYEQYF. The CDR3 DNA reads as TGTGCCAGCAGCTCGTCCGGACTAGCGGGGGGGAGCTCCTACGAGCAGTACTTC. The genes are TRBV7-9 and TRBJ2-7; 15 positions match TRBD2. This CDR3 is built from 18 residues. V gave up 4 bases and J gave up 0 bases; unmatched junction bases: 7. Germline CDR1 is SEHNR and CDR2 is FQNEAQ (reference sequence). Supplemented by reference TRBV7-9 and TRBJ2-7, the full variable domain reads DTGVSQNPRHKITKRGQNVTFRCDPISEHNRLYWYRQTLGQGPEFLTYFQNEAQLEKSRLLSDRFSAERPKGSFSTLEIQRTEQGDSAMYLCASSSSGLAGGSSYEQYFGPGTRLTVT.

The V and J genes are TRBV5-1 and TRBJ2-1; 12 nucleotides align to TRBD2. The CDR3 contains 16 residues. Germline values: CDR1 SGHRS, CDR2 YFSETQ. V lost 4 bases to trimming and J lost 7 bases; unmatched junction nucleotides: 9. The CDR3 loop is CASSAFPGLAGNEQFF. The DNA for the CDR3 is TGCGCCAGCAGCGCCTTCCCGGGACTAGCGGGTAATGAGCAGTTCTTC.

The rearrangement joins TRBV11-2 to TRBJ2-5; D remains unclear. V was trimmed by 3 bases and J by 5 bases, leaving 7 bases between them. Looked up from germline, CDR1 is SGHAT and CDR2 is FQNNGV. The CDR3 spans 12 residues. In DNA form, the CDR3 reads TGTGCCAGCAGCTTTGGGCTGGAGACCCAGTACTTC. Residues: CASSFGLETQYF.

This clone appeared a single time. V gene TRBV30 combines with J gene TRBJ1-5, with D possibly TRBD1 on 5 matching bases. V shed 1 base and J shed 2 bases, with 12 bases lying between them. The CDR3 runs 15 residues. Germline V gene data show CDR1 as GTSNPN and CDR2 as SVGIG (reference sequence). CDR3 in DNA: TGTGCCTGGAGTGGCCAGGGAAAAGGCAATCAGCCCCAGCATTTT. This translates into CAWSGQGKGNQPQHF.

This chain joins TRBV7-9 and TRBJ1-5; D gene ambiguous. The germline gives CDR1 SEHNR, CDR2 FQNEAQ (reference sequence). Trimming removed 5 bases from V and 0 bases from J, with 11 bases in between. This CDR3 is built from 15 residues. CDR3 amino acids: CASSHETNSNQPQHF. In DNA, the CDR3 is TGTGCCAGCAGCCATGAAACTAATAGCAATCAGCCCCAGCATTTT.

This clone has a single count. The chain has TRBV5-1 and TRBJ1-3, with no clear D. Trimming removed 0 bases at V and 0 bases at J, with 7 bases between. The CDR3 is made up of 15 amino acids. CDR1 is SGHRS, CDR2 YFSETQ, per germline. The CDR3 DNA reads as TGCGCCAGCAGCTTGGTGGCGGACTCTGGAAACACCATATATTTT. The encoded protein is CASSLVADSGNTIYF.

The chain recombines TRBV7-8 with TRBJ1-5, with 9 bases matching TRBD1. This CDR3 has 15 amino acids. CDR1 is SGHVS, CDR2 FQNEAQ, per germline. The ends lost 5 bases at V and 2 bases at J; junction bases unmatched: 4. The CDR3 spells CASSPWTGGNQPQHF. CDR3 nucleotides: TGTGCCAGCAGCCCGTGGACAGGGGGCAATCAGCCCCAGCATTTT.

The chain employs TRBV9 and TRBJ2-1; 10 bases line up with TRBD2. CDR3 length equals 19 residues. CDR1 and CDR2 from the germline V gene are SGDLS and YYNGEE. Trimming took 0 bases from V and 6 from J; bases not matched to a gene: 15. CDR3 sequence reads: CASSVEVGGLAGVSNEQFF. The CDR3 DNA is TGTGCCAGCAGCGTAGAGGTGGGGGGGCTAGCGGGAGTTAGCAATGAGCAGTTCTTC. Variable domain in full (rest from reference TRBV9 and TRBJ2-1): DSGVTQTPKHLITATGQRVTLRCSPRSGDLSVYWYQQSLDQGLQFLIQYYNGEERAKGNILERFSAQQFPDLHSELNLSSLELGDSALYFCASSVEVGGLAGVSNEQFFGPGTRLTVL.

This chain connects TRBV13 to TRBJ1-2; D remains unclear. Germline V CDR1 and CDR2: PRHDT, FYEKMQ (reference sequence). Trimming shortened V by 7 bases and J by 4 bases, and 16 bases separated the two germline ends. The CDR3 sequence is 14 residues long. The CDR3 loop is CASTSWVAGYGYTF. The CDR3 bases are TGTGCCAGCACCTCATGGGTGGCGGGCTATGGCTACACCTTC.

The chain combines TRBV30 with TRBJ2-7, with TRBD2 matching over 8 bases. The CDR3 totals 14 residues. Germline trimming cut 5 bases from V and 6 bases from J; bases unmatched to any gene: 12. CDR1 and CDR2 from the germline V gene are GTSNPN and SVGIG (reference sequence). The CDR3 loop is CAWGWSGSPAEQYF. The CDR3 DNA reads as TGTGCCTGGGGGTGGAGCGGGAGCCCAGCCGAGCAGTACTTC. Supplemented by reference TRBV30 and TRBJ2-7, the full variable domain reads SQTIHQWPATLVQPVGSPLSLECTVEGTSNPNLYWYRQAAGRGLQLLFYSVGIGQISSEVPQNLSASRPQDRQFILSSKKLLLSDSGFYLCAWGWSGSPAEQYFGPGTRLTVT.

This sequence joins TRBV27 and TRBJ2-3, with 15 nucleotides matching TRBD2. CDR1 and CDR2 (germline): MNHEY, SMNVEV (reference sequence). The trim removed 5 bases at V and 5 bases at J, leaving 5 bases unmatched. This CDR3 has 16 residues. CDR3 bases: TGTGCCAGCAGTCCCCGGACTAGCGGGAGGGGAGATACGCAGTATTTT. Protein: CASSPRTSGRGDTQYF.

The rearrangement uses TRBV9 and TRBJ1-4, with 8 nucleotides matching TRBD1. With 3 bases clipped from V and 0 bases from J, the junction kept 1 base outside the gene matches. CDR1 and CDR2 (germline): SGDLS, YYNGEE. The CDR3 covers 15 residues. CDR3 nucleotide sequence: TGTGCCAGCAGCGCACAGGGGGCAACTAATGAAAAACTGTTTTTT. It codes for CASSAQGATNEKLFF.

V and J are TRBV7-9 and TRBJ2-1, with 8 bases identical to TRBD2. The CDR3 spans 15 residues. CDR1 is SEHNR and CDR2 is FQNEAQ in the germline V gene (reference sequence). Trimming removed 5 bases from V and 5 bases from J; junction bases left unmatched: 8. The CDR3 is CASSPPAGVHNEQFF. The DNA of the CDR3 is TGTGCCAGCAGCCCACCAGCGGGAGTTCACAATGAGCAGTTCTTC. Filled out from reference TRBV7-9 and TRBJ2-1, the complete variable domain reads DTGVSQNPRHKITKRGQNVTFRCDPISEHNRLYWYRQTLGQGPEFLTYFQNEAQLEKSRLLSDRFSAERPKGSFSTLEIQRTEQGDSAMYLCASSPPAGVHNEQFFGPGTRLTVL.

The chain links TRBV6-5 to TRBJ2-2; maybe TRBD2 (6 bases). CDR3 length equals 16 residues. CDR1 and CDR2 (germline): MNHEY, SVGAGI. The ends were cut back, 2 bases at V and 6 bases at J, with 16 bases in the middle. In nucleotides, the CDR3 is TGTGCCAGCAGTTACGCGGGACCGGGGCGTCCCGGGGAGCTGTTTTTT. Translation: CASSYAGPGRPGELFF.

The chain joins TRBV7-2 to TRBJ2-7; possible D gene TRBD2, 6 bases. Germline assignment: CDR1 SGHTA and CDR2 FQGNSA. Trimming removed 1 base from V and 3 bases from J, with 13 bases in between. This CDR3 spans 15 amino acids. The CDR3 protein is CASSLVARGSYEQYF. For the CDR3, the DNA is TGTGCCAGCAGCTTAGTGGCACGGGGGAGCTACGAGCAGTACTTC.

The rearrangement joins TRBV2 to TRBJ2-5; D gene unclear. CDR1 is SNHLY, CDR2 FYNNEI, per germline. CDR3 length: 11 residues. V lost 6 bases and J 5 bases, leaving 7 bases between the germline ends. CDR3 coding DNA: TGTGCCAGCAGGCCTGAGGAGACCCAGTACTTC. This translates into CASRPEETQYF. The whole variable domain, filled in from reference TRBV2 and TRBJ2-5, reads EPEVTQTPSHQVTQMGQEVILRCVPISNHLYFYWYRQILGQKVEFLVSFYNNEISEKSEIFDDQFSVERPDGSNFTLKIRSTKLEDSAMYFCASRPEETQYFGPGTRLLVL.

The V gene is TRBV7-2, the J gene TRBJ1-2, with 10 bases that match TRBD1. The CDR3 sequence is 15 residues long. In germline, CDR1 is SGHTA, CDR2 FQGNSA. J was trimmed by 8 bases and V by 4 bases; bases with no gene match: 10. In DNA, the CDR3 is TGTGCCAGCAGCTATGACAGGGGGCTAGACCCAGGCTACACCTTC. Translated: CASSYDRGLDPGYTF.

The CDR3 region has the DNA TGTGCCAGCAGCTTGGGGGGGGGCTATGGTGAAAAACTGTTTTTT. Translating it yields CASSLGGGYGEKLFF. This rearrangement joins TRBV7-9 to TRBJ1-4; D possibly corresponds to TRBD1 (6 bases). Germline assignment: CDR1 SEHNR and CDR2 FQNEAQ (reference sequence). The CDR3 is 15 residues long. Trimming shortened V by 3 bases and J by 7 bases, and 15 bases separated the two germline ends.

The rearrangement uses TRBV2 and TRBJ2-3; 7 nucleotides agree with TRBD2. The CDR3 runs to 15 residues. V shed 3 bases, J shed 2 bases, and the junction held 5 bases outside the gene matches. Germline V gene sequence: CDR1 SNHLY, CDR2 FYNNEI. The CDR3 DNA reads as TGTGCCAGCAGTGACAGCCTAGCGGCCACAGATACGCAGTATTTT. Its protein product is CASSDSLAATDTQYF.

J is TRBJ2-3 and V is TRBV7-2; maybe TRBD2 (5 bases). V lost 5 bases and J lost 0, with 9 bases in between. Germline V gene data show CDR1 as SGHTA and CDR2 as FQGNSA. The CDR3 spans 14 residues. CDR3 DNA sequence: TGTGCCAGCAGCGGCGGACTGAGCACAGATACGCAGTATTTT. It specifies CASSGGLSTDTQYF.

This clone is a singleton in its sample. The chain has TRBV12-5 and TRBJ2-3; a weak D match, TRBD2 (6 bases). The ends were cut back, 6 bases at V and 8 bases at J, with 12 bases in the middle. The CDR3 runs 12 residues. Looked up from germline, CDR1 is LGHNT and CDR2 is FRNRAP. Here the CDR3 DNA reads TGTGCTAGTGGCCCAGAGGAGGGTACGCAGTATTTT. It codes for CASGPEEGTQYF.

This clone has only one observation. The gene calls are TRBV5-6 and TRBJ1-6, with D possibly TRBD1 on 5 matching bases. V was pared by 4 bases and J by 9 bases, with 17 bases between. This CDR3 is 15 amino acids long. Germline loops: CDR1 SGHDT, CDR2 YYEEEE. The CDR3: CASSRSTEGRSPLHF. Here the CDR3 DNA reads TGTGCCAGCAGCCGTTCGACAGAAGGTCGTTCACCCCTCCACTTT.

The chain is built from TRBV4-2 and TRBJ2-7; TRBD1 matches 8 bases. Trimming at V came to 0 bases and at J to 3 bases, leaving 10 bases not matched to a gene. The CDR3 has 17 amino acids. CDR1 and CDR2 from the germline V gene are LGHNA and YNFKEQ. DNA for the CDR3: TGTGCCAGCAGCCAAGATAGCAGGACAGGGTTATACTACGAGCAGTACTTC. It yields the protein CASSQDSRTGLYYEQYF.

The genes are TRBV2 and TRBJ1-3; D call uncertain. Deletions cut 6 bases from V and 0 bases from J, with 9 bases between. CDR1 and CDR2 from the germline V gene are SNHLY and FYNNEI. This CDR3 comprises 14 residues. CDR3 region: CASREQPSGNTIYF. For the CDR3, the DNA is TGTGCCAGCAGGGAGCAGCCCTCTGGAAACACCATATATTTT.

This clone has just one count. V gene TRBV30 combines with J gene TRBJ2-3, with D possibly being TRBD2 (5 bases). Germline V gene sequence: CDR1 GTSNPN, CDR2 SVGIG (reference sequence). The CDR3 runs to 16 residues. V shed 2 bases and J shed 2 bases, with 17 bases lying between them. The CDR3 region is CAWSQPRADYTDTQYF. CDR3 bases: TGTGCCTGGAGTCAACCCCGGGCCGACTACACAGATACGCAGTATTTT.

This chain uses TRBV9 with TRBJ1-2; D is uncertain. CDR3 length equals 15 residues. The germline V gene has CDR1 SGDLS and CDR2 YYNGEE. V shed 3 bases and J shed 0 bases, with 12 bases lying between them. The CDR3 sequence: CASSALSGSNYGYTF. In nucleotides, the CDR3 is TGTGCCAGCAGCGCCTTGTCGGGTTCTAACTATGGCTACACCTTC.

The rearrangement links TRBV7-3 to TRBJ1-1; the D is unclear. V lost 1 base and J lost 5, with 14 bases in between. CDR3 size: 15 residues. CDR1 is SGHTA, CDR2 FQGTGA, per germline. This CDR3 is CASSLNRGVGTEAFF. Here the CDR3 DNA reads TGTGCCAGCAGCTTAAACCGGGGAGTGGGGACTGAAGCTTTCTTT.